Listed below are T cell receptor beta chains from one sample, sequenced in a study of OX40 agonist ivuxolimab in advanced cancers. The data were produced by immunoSEQ multiplex PCR, yet TCRdb's version contains in-frame clones alone and is incomplete. The repertoire holds approximately 34,000 clones, approximately 81% seen once, with 1.3% to 1.5% in the top ten. Sequencing was performed on CD4+ or CD8+ T cells sorted from blood, taken in a trial of the OX40 agonist ivuxolimab. Receptor source: an adult with an advanced solid tumor such as melanoma, head and neck, liver or kidney cancer. The CDR3 runs from the conserved cysteine through the conserved F or W. Fields, in order: clone size, V gene, D gene, CDR3 length, J gene, CDR3 DNA, CDR3 protein. A D gene is named only where the DNA matches it firmly. Clone size is not always given. Where it is, it says once, few, many or a class for expanded clones.

clone_size: -
v_call: TRBV5-1
d_call: TRBD1
cdr3_length: 20
j_call: TRBJ2-4
cdr3_nt: TGCGCCAGCAGCTTGGAGGCGGGACAGGGGGAGTCGAGTGGCAAAAACATTCAGTACTTC
cdr3_aa: CASSLEAGQGESSGKNIQYF

clone_size: once
v_call: TRBV25-1
d_call: -
cdr3_length: 15
j_call: TRBJ1-5
cdr3_nt: TGTGCCAGCTCATACCCGTACGGGGGCAATCAGCCCCAGCATTTT
cdr3_aa: CASSYPYGGNQPQHF

clone_size: -
v_call: TRBV5-1
d_call: -
cdr3_length: 12
j_call: TRBJ2-1
cdr3_nt: TGCGCCAGCAGCCCCAGGGGTGAGAAGCAGTTCTTC
cdr3_aa: CASSPRGEKQFF

clone_size: once
v_call: TRBV6-1
d_call: -
cdr3_length: 14
j_call: TRBJ2-2
cdr3_nt: TGTGCCAGCACTGGGACCTCGAACACCGGGGAGCTGTTTTTT
cdr3_aa: CASTGTSNTGELFF

clone_size: -
v_call: TRBV18
d_call: -
cdr3_length: 17
j_call: TRBJ1-4
cdr3_nt: TGTGCCAGCTCACCACGGTCCGGACAAGGGGGGTCGGAAAAACTGTTTTTT
cdr3_aa: CASSPRSGQGGSEKLFF

clone_size: once
v_call: TRBV7-9
d_call: -
cdr3_length: 16
j_call: TRBJ1-4
cdr3_nt: TGTGCCAGCAGCCCCCGCCGGGCGACATCTAATGAAAAACTGTTTTTT
cdr3_aa: CASSPRRATSNEKLFF

clone_size: few
v_call: TRBV19
d_call: -
cdr3_length: 16
j_call: TRBJ2-7
cdr3_nt: TGTGCCAGTAGTAACCAGGGACGTAAAGTTGGATACGAGCAGTACTTC
cdr3_aa: CASSNQGRKVGYEQYF

clone_size: -
v_call: TRBV11-3
d_call: -
cdr3_length: 13
j_call: TRBJ2-3
cdr3_nt: TGTGCCAGCAGCTTAGGAACCCCAGATACGCAGTATTTT
cdr3_aa: CASSLGTPDTQYF

clone_size: -
v_call: TRBV7-3
d_call: TRBD2
cdr3_length: 15
j_call: TRBJ2-5
cdr3_nt: TGTGCCAGCAGCCAAATGGGACTAGCGGAAGAGACCCAGTACTTC
cdr3_aa: CASSQMGLAEETQYF

clone_size: few
v_call: TRBV6-1
d_call: TRBD1
cdr3_length: 15
j_call: TRBJ1-4
cdr3_nt: TGTGCCATTAAGTTCGGGACAGGGGACGGACGGGTACTGTTTTTT
cdr3_aa: CAIKFGTGDGRVLFF

clone_size: few
v_call: TRBV29-1
d_call: -
cdr3_length: 14
j_call: TRBJ1-1
cdr3_nt: TGCAGCGCCGCCTCGGGGGGCAGGGGCACTGAAGCTTTCTTT
cdr3_aa: CSAASGGRGTEAFF

clone_size: -
v_call: TRBV27
d_call: TRBD1
cdr3_length: 17
j_call: TRBJ1-3
cdr3_nt: TGTGCCAGCCACAACCAGGGACAGGCTAGCTCTGGAAACACCATATATTTT
cdr3_aa: CASHNQGQASSGNTIYF

clone_size: -
v_call: TRBV9
d_call: TRBD2
cdr3_length: 15
j_call: TRBJ2-1
cdr3_nt: TGTGCCAGCAGCGCGACGGGACTAGCGGGGAATGAGCAGTTCTTC
cdr3_aa: CASSATGLAGNEQFF

clone_size: -
v_call: TRBV2
d_call: TRBD1
cdr3_length: 14
j_call: TRBJ2-2
cdr3_nt: TGTGCCAGCAACCGGGACAGGGCAACCGGGGAGCTGTTTTTT
cdr3_aa: CASNRDRATGELFF

clone_size: -
v_call: TRBV7-6
d_call: -
cdr3_length: 16
j_call: TRBJ1-3
cdr3_nt: TGTGCCAGCAGCTCGACTGGGGGGGTGACTGGAAACACCATATATTTT
cdr3_aa: CASSSTGGVTGNTIYF

clone_size: -
v_call: TRBV29-1
d_call: TRBD2
cdr3_length: 15
j_call: TRBJ2-7
cdr3_nt: TGCAGCGTTGTAGTTTTCGGGACTAATACCTACGAGCAGTACTTC
cdr3_aa: CSVVVFGTNTYEQYF

clone_size: -
v_call: TRBV5-1
d_call: -
cdr3_length: 16
j_call: TRBJ2-7
cdr3_nt: TGCGCCAGCAGCCAAAATAGGGCGGGACCCGGCGACGAGCAGTACTTC
cdr3_aa: CASSQNRAGPGDEQYF

clone_size: -
v_call: TRBV15
d_call: -
cdr3_length: 16
j_call: TRBJ2-3
cdr3_nt: TGTGCCACCAGCAGAGGTCGGGTCCTAGCAACAGATACGCAGTATTTT
cdr3_aa: CATSRGRVLATDTQYF

clone_size: -
v_call: TRBV19
d_call: -
cdr3_length: 15
j_call: TRBJ2-5
cdr3_nt: TGTGCCAGTAGTAGAGGGGGAGGAAGGGGAGAGACCCAGTACTTC
cdr3_aa: CASSRGGGRGETQYF

clone_size: -
v_call: TRBV27
d_call: TRBD2
cdr3_length: 20
j_call: TRBJ2-1
cdr3_nt: TGTGCCAGCAGTCCAAGGGGCGGGAGGGCCTTCACTAGCTCCTACAATGAGCAGTTCTTC
cdr3_aa: CASSPRGGRAFTSSYNEQFF

clone_size: -
v_call: TRBV7-6
d_call: -
cdr3_length: 12
j_call: TRBJ2-3
cdr3_nt: TGTGCCAGCAGCTTACCCCAAGATACGCAGTATTTT
cdr3_aa: CASSLPQDTQYF

clone_size: -
v_call: TRBV7-2
d_call: -
cdr3_length: 13
j_call: TRBJ2-3
cdr3_nt: TGTGCCAGCAGCTTCGCGGGGAGCGATACGCAGTATTTT
cdr3_aa: CASSFAGSDTQYF

clone_size: -
v_call: TRBV5-6
d_call: -
cdr3_length: 16
j_call: TRBJ2-4
cdr3_nt: TGTGCCAGCAGCCCCAGGAGGGAGCAAGCCAAAAACATTCAGTACTTC
cdr3_aa: CASSPRREQAKNIQYF

clone_size: -
v_call: TRBV2
d_call: -
cdr3_length: 15
j_call: TRBJ2-2
cdr3_nt: TGTGCCAGCAGTGAAGGCAGGGCGGCCACCGGGGAGCTGTTTTTT
cdr3_aa: CASSEGRAATGELFF

clone_size: -
v_call: TRBV5-6
d_call: TRBD1
cdr3_length: 15
j_call: TRBJ2-5
cdr3_nt: TGTGCCAGCAGCTTGAGACCGACAGGGGGAGAGACCCAGTACTTC
cdr3_aa: CASSLRPTGGETQYF

clone_size: -
v_call: TRBV7-2
d_call: TRBD2
cdr3_length: 17
j_call: TRBJ2-3
cdr3_nt: TGTGCCAGCAGCTTAGGTCCGGGACTAGGGGCCACAGATACGCAGTATTTT
cdr3_aa: CASSLGPGLGATDTQYF

clone_size: -
v_call: TRBV2
d_call: TRBD1
cdr3_length: 13
j_call: TRBJ1-1
cdr3_nt: TGTGTCAGCAGAAGCCAGGGGGTCACTGAAGCTTTCTTT
cdr3_aa: CVSRSQGVTEAFF

clone_size: once
v_call: TRBV5-1
d_call: TRBD1
cdr3_length: 16
j_call: TRBJ2-2
cdr3_nt: TGCGCCAGCAGCCCTCCGGGACAGGGAGGCCCCGGGGAGCTGTTTTTT
cdr3_aa: CASSPPGQGGPGELFF

clone_size: once
v_call: TRBV6-6
d_call: TRBD2
cdr3_length: 14
j_call: TRBJ2-2
cdr3_nt: TGTGCCACCTCCGTGCGGGGAGGGACCGGGGAGCTGTTTTTT
cdr3_aa: CATSVRGGTGELFF

clone_size: once
v_call: TRBV11-2
d_call: -
cdr3_length: 18
j_call: TRBJ2-2
cdr3_nt: TGTGCCAGCAGCTTAGTTCGAGGTAGCTTGTCAAACACCGGGGAGCTGTTTTTT
cdr3_aa: CASSLVRGSLSNTGELFF

clone_size: -
v_call: TRBV5-1
d_call: TRBD1
cdr3_length: 13
j_call: TRBJ1-5
cdr3_nt: TGCGCCAGCAGCTTGGGGGACAGCCAACCCCAGCATTTT
cdr3_aa: CASSLGDSQPQHF

clone_size: -
v_call: TRBV7-2
d_call: -
cdr3_length: 13
j_call: TRBJ2-5
cdr3_nt: TGTGCCAGCAGCTTAGGGGCGGAAGAGACCCAGTACTTC
cdr3_aa: CASSLGAEETQYF

clone_size: -
v_call: TRBV19
d_call: -
cdr3_length: 11
j_call: TRBJ2-1
cdr3_nt: TGTGCCAGTAGTATAGGAAATGAGCAGTTCTTC
cdr3_aa: CASSIGNEQFF

clone_size: -
v_call: TRBV19
d_call: -
cdr3_length: 14
j_call: TRBJ1-1
cdr3_nt: TGTGCCAGTGTTGAGGGGGGCAAGTACACTGAAGCTTTCTTT
cdr3_aa: CASVEGGKYTEAFF

clone_size: -
v_call: TRBV27
d_call: TRBD1
cdr3_length: 13
j_call: TRBJ2-7
cdr3_nt: TGTGCCAGCAGTTTAAGTGACAGGGGGTTGCGGTACTTC
cdr3_aa: CASSLSDRGLRYF

clone_size: -
v_call: TRBV5-1
d_call: TRBD1
cdr3_length: 17
j_call: TRBJ2-5
cdr3_nt: TGCGCCAGCAGCTTGGGTGGCGGGCAGGGGGCCAAAGAGACCCAGTACTTC
cdr3_aa: CASSLGGGQGAKETQYF

clone_size: few
v_call: TRBV27
d_call: -
cdr3_length: 14
j_call: TRBJ2-7
cdr3_nt: TGTGCCAGCGCTTCGACGGGCGGCTATGGCGAGCAGTACTTC
cdr3_aa: CASASTGGYGEQYF

clone_size: -
v_call: TRBV19
d_call: -
cdr3_length: 14
j_call: TRBJ2-5
cdr3_nt: TGTGCCAGTAGTATAGGGCTAGCCCAAGAGACCCAGTACTTC
cdr3_aa: CASSIGLAQETQYF

clone_size: few
v_call: TRBV5-1
d_call: TRBD2
cdr3_length: 17
j_call: TRBJ2-1
cdr3_nt: TGCGCCAGCAGCTTGGGGCTAGCGGCCAGCTCCTACAATGAGCAGTTCTTC
cdr3_aa: CASSLGLAASSYNEQFF

clone_size: few
v_call: TRBV6-4
d_call: -
cdr3_length: 15
j_call: TRBJ1-6
cdr3_nt: TGTGCCAGCAGTGATGAGAAGGGTTATAATTCACCCCTCCACTTT
cdr3_aa: CASSDEKGYNSPLHF

clone_size: -
v_call: TRBV10-3
d_call: -
cdr3_length: 11
j_call: TRBJ1-1
cdr3_nt: TGTGCCTCTACGATGAACACTGAAGCTTTCTTT
cdr3_aa: CASTMNTEAFF

clone_size: -
v_call: TRBV19
d_call: -
cdr3_length: 12
j_call: TRBJ1-2
cdr3_nt: TGTGCCAGTAGTCGTCCCCTAATCGGCTACACCTTC
cdr3_aa: CASSRPLIGYTF

clone_size: -
v_call: TRBV19
d_call: TRBD2
cdr3_length: 15
j_call: TRBJ2-1
cdr3_nt: TGTGCCAGTAGTATACCCAGCGGGATCTACAATGAGCAGTTCTTC
cdr3_aa: CASSIPSGIYNEQFF

clone_size: once
v_call: TRBV4-3
d_call: -
cdr3_length: 15
j_call: TRBJ2-5
cdr3_nt: TGCGCCAGCAGCCGGGAGGCGAGGTTCCAAGAGACCCAGTACTTC
cdr3_aa: CASSREARFQETQYF

clone_size: -
v_call: TRBV9
d_call: -
cdr3_length: 18
j_call: TRBJ1-3
cdr3_nt: TGTGCCAGCAGCGCTAATAAGGGAGGGCAGGGAACTGGAAACACCATATATTTT
cdr3_aa: CASSANKGGQGTGNTIYF

clone_size: -
v_call: TRBV2
d_call: TRBD1
cdr3_length: 15
j_call: TRBJ1-1
cdr3_nt: TGTGCCAGCAGCGTGGGACAGTTGATGAACACTGAAGCTTTCTTT
cdr3_aa: CASSVGQLMNTEAFF

clone_size: -
v_call: TRBV7-9
d_call: -
cdr3_length: 11
j_call: TRBJ2-1
cdr3_nt: TGTGCCAGCAGCGCGATCAATGAGCAGTTCTTC
cdr3_aa: CASSAINEQFF

clone_size: -
v_call: TRBV2
d_call: -
cdr3_length: 16
j_call: TRBJ2-7
cdr3_nt: TGTGCCAGCGAGAGCGCGGGGTATCTAAACCCGGGGTTGCAGTACTTC
cdr3_aa: CASESAGYLNPGLQYF

clone_size: once
v_call: TRBV5-1
d_call: -
cdr3_length: 15
j_call: TRBJ2-7
cdr3_nt: TGCGCCAGCAGCTTGGACGTCAGGGGAGCCTACGAGCAGTACTTC
cdr3_aa: CASSLDVRGAYEQYF

clone_size: -
v_call: TRBV9
d_call: -
cdr3_length: 15
j_call: TRBJ1-3
cdr3_nt: TGTGCCAGCAGCGTAGGGGGGATCTCTGGAAACACCATATATTTT
cdr3_aa: CASSVGGISGNTIYF

clone_size: -
v_call: TRBV12-5
d_call: -
cdr3_length: 13
j_call: TRBJ2-4
cdr3_nt: TGTGCTAGTGGTTTGGGCCGGGACTACATTCAGTACTTC
cdr3_aa: CASGLGRDYIQYF

clone_size: -
v_call: TRBV27
d_call: -
cdr3_length: 13
j_call: TRBJ1-4
cdr3_nt: TGTGCCAGCAGTGGACGCATTGGGGAAAAACTGTTTTTT
cdr3_aa: CASSGRIGEKLFF